The 17 T cell receptor beta chains in this list originate from one sample, sequenced in a study of T cells in Graves' hyperthyroidism and ophthalmopathy. TCR beta CDR3 region amplification was performed from RNA transcripts. Researchers ran a first-round RT-PCR on the TCR CDR3 using the HTBI primer set. Each CDR3 protein is one row after TCRdb ran MiXCR on the multiplex PCR reads. This sample has hundreds of thousands of distinct CDR3 sequences, with about 15% found just once. The sequencing input was blood. The origin of the receptors is a woman under 30 with Graves' hyperthyroidism.

This clonotype was observed a handful of times. The chain has TRBV6-2 or TRBV6-3 and TRBJ1-2; perhaps TRBD1 as D (6 bases). Germline values: CDR1 MNHEY, CDR2 SVGEGT. Trimming stripped 3 bases from V and 3 bases from J, with 11 bases between. The CDR3 extends over 14 amino acids. CDR3 loop: CASSYPGDYYGYTF. CDR3 nucleotides: TGTGCCAGCAGTTATCCAGGGGATTACTATGGCTACACCTTC.

This rearrangement joins TRBV10-3 to TRBJ2-3; perhaps D is TRBD1 or TRBD2 (5 bases each). CDR1 and CDR2 from the germline V gene are ENHRY and SYGVKD. V was pared by 2 bases and J by 2 bases, with 17 bases between. The CDR3 length is 17 residues. DNA of the CDR3: TGTGCCATCAGTGAGACCCGGGACCCGAGGACCACAGATACGCAGTATTTT. Translation: CAISETRDPRTTDTQYF.

The chain couples TRBV5-6 to TRBJ1-6; D remains unclear. Germline V gene data show CDR1 as SGHDT and CDR2 as YYEEEE. CDR3 length: 15 amino acids. Deletions cut 0 bases from V and 8 bases from J, with 12 bases between. DNA of the CDR3: TGTGCCAGCAGCTTGGCAATGGACGGACATTCACCCCTCCACTTT. It is translated as CASSLAMDGHSPLHF. Full variable domain (remainder filled in from reference TRBV5-6 and TRBJ1-6): DAGVTQSPTHLIKTRGQQVTLRCSPKSGHDTVSWYQQALGQGPQFIFQYYEEEERQRGNFPDRFSGHQFPNYSSELNVNALLLGDSALYLCASSLAMDGHSPLHFGNGTRLTVT.

This clonotype was seen at least ten times. The rearrangement uses TRBV4-3 and TRBJ2-3; 9 nucleotides match TRBD2. Unmatched junction bases numbered 6, after V lost 4 bases and J lost 1 base. Per germline, CDR1 LGHNA and CDR2 YSLEER. The CDR3 runs 16 residues. CDR3 sequence reads: CASSLRGGARTDTQYF. Written as DNA, the CDR3 is TGCGCCAGCAGCCTTCGCGGGGGGGCCCGCACAGATACGCAGTATTTT.

At least ten counts were recorded for this clonotype. The CDR3 here is CASREDRSKYEQYF. The CDR3 nucleotides are TGCGCCAGCAGAGAGGACAGGTCCAAATACGAGCAGTACTTC. The chain uses TRBV5-1 and TRBJ2-7, with 7 bases that match TRBD1. This CDR3 is 14 amino acids long. V dropped 5 bases and J dropped 4; count of bases not matched to a gene: 9. CDR1 and CDR2 from the germline V gene are SGHRS and YFSETQ.

This chain links TRBV27 with TRBJ1-1; 8 positions match TRBD1. The V and J ends lost 5 bases and 4 bases, in that order; junction bases with no gene match: 6. CDR3 size: 14 residues. Germline V gene sequence: CDR1 MNHEY, CDR2 SMNVEV (reference sequence). The CDR3: CASSPGGRLTEAFF. CDR3 DNA sequence: TGTGCCAGCAGTCCAGGGGGCCGGCTCACTGAAGCTTTCTTT.

Only a few counts were recorded for this clonotype. The chain is built from TRBV6-1 and TRBJ2-3, with TRBD1 matching 11 bases. This CDR3 has 15 amino acids. After removal of 7 bases from V and 2 bases from J, the junction contained 5 bases not matched to a gene. Germline V gene data show CDR1 as MNHNS and CDR2 as SASEGT. The CDR3 is CASKLDRGPTDTQYF. The CDR3 DNA reads TGTGCCAGCAAGCTGGACAGGGGGCCCACAGATACGCAGTATTTT.

This clonotype occurred many times. The V gene is TRBV7-2, the J gene TRBJ2-1; the D gene is possibly TRBD1 (5 bases). V lost 4 bases and J lost 6, with 13 bases in between. CDR1 and CDR2 (germline): SGHTA, FQGNSA. The CDR3 runs 14 residues. DNA of the CDR3: TGTGCCAGCAGCTACTTTGACAGTCCCAATGAGCAGTTCTTC. This sequence encodes CASSYFDSPNEQFF.

The table lists this clonotype with many counts. The CDR3 loop reads CASSQVEQYF. In nucleotides, the CDR3 is TGTGCCAGCAGCCAAGTGGAGCAGTACTTC. The J gene is TRBJ2-7, the V gene TRBV28, with D uncertain. The germline V gene encodes CDR1 MDHEN and CDR2 SYDVKM. The CDR3 has 10 amino acids. V lost 6 bases to trimming and J lost 7 bases, with 7 bases between them.

In this sample, this clonotype turned up many times. At one end the junction does not follow the germline gene, possibly because of a read error. This chain joins TRBV5-1 and TRBJ2-7, with unresolved D. The CDR3 has 14 amino acids. Germline CDR1 reads SGHRS; CDR2 reads YFSETQ. CDR3 DNA: TGTGCCAGCAGCTTAGGTACAGTTTACTACGAGCAGTACTTC. Translated, it gives CASSLGTVYYEQYF.

At least ten counts were recorded for this clonotype. This sequence joins TRBV20-1 and TRBJ1-5; 10 nucleotides match TRBD1. This CDR3 contains 13 residues. Germline V lookup: CDR1 DFQATT, CDR2 SNEGSKA (reference sequence). V was clipped by 5 bases and J by 4 bases; unmatched bases: 2. Here the CDR3 reads CSALDRGNQPQHF. The DNA of the CDR3 is TGCAGTGCTTTGGACAGGGGGAATCAGCCCCAGCATTTT.

This rearrangement joins TRBV19 to TRBJ1-1; perhaps TRBD1 as D (5 bases). From germline, CDR1 is LNHDA and CDR2 SQIVND (reference sequence). The CDR3 runs 11 residues. Trimming removed 5 bases at V and 10 bases at J, with 11 bases between. The chain's CDR3 is CASSFGGGAFF. The CDR3 DNA follows: TGTGCCAGTAGTTTCGGGGGAGGAGCTTTCTTT.

The genes are TRBV10-3 and TRBJ2-5; possible D gene TRBD2, 6 bases. Germline V CDR1 and CDR2: ENHRY, SYGVKD. The CDR3 length is 13 residues. V was shortened by 4 bases and J by 3 bases, with 9 bases between the two germline ends. This CDR3 reads CAISVAAEETQYF. CDR3 sequence (DNA): TGTGCCATCAGTGTAGCGGCTGAAGAGACCCAGTACTTC.

Only a few counts were recorded for this clonotype. J is TRBJ1-1 and V is TRBV4-1; unclear D gene. The length of the CDR3 is 15 residues. The germline V gene encodes CDR1 MGHRA and CDR2 YSYEKL. Trimming took 6 bases from V and 0 from J, leaving 14 bases between them. CDR3 coding DNA: TGCGCCAGCAGGGACCCAAAAGCGGTGAACACTGAAGCTTTCTTT. Its protein product is CASRDPKAVNTEAFF.

At least ten counts were recorded for this clonotype. V gene TRBV7-6 combines with J gene TRBJ2-1; D is unclear. Germline lookup yields CDR1 SGHVS and CDR2 FNYEAQ. The V end lost 6 bases, the J end lost 4 bases, and 25 bases lay between the germline ends. The CDR3 is 18 amino acids. CDR3 loop: CASRKGPYQPNAYNEQFF. CDR3 DNA: TGTGCCAGCAGGAAAGGACCCTATCAACCAAACGCTTACAATGAGCAGTTCTTC.

The V and J genes are TRBV19 and TRBJ2-3; D unresolved. Germline assignment: CDR1 LNHDA and CDR2 SQIVND (reference sequence). The germline V and J ends were trimmed by 4 bases and 6 bases, with 8 bases remaining between them. The CDR3 sequence is 12 residues long. Written as DNA, the CDR3 is TGTGCCAGTAGTACGGGTTGGGATACGCAGTATTTT. It translates to CASSTGWDTQYF.

The chain has TRBV2 and TRBJ1-5; the match to TRBD1 covers 7 bases. CDR3 length: 15 amino acids. Germline V lookup: CDR1 SNHLY, CDR2 FYNNEI. V was pared by 5 bases and J by 9 bases, with 13 bases of the junction left unmatched. In DNA form, the CDR3 reads TGTGCCAGCAGTCCCGGGACAGCCTCGCCGCGGCCCCAGCATTTT. Encoded protein: CASSPGTASPRPQHF.